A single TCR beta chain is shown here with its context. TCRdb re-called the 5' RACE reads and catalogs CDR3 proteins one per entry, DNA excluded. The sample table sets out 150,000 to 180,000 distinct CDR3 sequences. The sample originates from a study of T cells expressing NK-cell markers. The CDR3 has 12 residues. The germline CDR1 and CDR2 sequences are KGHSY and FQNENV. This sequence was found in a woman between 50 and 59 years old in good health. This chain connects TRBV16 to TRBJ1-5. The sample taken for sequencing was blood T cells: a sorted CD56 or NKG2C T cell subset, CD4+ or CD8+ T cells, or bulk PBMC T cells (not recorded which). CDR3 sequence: CASSPSNQPQHF.